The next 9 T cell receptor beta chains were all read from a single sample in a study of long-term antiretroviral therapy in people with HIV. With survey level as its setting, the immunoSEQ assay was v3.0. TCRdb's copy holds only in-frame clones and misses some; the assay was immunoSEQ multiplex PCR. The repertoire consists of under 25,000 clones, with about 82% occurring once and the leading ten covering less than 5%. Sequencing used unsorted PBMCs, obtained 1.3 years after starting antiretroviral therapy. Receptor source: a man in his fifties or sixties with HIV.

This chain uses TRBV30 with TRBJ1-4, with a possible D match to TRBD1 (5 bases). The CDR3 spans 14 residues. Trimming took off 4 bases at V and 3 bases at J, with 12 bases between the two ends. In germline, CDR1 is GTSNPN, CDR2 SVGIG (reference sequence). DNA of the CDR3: TGTGCCTGGACAGTCGGGGGATCTAATGAAAAACTGTTTTTT. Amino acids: CAWTVGGSNEKLFF.

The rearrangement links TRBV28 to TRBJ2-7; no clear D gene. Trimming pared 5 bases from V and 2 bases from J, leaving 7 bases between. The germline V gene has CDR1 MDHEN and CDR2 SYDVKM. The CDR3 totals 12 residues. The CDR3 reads CASSPQTYEQYF. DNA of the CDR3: TGTGCCAGCAGTCCCCAGACCTACGAGCAGTACTTC.

The CDR3 loop reads CASSPLRGGTDTQYF. CDR3 bases: TGCGCCAGCAGCCCGCTCAGGGGGGGCACAGATACGCAGTATTTT. The chain uses TRBV5-1 and TRBJ2-3, with D tentatively TRBD1 (7 bases). Germline CDR1 SGHRS, CDR2 YFSETQ. The CDR3 contains 15 residues. V was trimmed by 4 bases and J by 1 base, leaving 13 bases between them.

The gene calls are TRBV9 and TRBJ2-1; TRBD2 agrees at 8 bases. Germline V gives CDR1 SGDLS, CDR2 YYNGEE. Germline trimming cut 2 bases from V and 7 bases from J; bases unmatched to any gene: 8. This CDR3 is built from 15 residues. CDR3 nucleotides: TGTGCCAGCAGCGTCGGGGGGGCCCTTACGAATGAGCAGTTCTTC. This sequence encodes CASSVGGALTNEQFF.

The DNA of the CDR3 is TGTGCCAGCAGGTTAGCAGGGGTCGCTGAAGCTTTCTTT. This sequence encodes CASRLAGVAEAFF. The rearrangement links TRBV28 to TRBJ1-1, with a possible D match to TRBD1 (6 bases). Trimming left V 6 bases short and J 6 bases short, with 14 bases between. Germline V gene sequence: CDR1 MDHEN, CDR2 SYDVKM. This CDR3 is built from 13 residues.

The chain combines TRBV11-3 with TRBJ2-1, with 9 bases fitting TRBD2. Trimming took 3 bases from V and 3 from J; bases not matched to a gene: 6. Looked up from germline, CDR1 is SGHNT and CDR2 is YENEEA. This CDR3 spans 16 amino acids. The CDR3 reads CASSFRAGGVYNEQFF. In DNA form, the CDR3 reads TGTGCCAGCAGCTTTCGAGCGGGAGGCGTCTACAATGAGCAGTTCTTC.

This CDR3 is CASSSPGQINEKLFF. In DNA, the CDR3 is TGTGCCAGCAGTTCTCCGGGACAGATTAATGAAAAACTGTTTTTT. The chain joins TRBV28 to TRBJ1-4; 7 bases agree with TRBD1. The CDR3 runs to 15 residues. The germline V gene has CDR1 MDHEN and CDR2 SYDVKM. J gave up 4 bases and V 4 bases, and 6 bases lay outside the gene matches.

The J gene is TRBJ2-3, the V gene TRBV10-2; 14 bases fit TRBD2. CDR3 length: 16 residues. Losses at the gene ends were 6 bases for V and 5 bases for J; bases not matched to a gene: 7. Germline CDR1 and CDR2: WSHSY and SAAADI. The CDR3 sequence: CASRGLAGVSLDTQYF. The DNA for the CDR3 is TGCGCCAGCAGGGGACTAGCGGGAGTTAGTCTAGATACGCAGTATTTT.

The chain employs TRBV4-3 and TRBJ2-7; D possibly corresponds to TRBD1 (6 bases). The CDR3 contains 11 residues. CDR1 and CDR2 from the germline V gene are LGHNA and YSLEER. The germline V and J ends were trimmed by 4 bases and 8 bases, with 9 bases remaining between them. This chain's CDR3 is CASSLQGKQYF. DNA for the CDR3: TGCGCCAGCAGCCTACAGGGCAAGCAGTACTTC.